The entry that follows covers one TCR beta chain sequence. Per the authors' pipeline: Reference gene primer amplification gave nucleated cell count estimates. Only in-frame clones appear in the TCRdb table, and some are missing; sequencing was by immunoSEQ multiplex PCR. That table gives V, J and clone size, and the DNA gave D and trimming. The table has 250,000 to 350,000 clones, 70% to 90% seen once; the top ten hold approximately 5.2%. The CDR3 covers 12 residues. Deletions cut 6 bases from V and 7 bases from J, with 10 bases between. The data originate from a study of blood T cell repertoires in COVID-19. Study as a whole: COVID-19 samples collected from the United States, Italy and Spain covered acute and convalescent phases. Nucleic acid was either cDNA or gDNA, and it came from T cells, B-cell-depleted T cells, or PBMCs.

In terms of age and location, participants ranged from roughly 18 to 100 years and lived in about two dozen US areas. Sequencing was carried out using PBMCs or T cells enriched from blood (not recorded which). The TCR originated in a woman aged 25-40 years who had recovered from COVID-19. The chain recombines TRBV12-3 or TRBV12-4 with TRBJ2-1; no definite D call. CDR3 DNA sequence: TGTGCCAGCAGCCGACTCGGGAATGAGCAGTTCTTC. It yields the protein CASSRLGNEQFF.